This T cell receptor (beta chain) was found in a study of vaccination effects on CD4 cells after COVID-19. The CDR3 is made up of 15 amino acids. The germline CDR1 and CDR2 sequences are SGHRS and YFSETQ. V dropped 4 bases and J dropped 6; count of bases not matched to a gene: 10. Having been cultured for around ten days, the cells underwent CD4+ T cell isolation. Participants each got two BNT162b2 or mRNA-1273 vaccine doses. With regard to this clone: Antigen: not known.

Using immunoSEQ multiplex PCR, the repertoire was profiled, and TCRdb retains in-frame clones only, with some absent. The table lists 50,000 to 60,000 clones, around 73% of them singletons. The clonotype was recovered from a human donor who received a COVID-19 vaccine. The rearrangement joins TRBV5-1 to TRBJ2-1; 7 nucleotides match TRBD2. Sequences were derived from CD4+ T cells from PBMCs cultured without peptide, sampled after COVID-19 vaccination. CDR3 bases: TGCGCCAGCAGCCCGAGACTAGCTCCCGGCAATGAGCAGTTCTTC. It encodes CASSPRLAPGNEQFF. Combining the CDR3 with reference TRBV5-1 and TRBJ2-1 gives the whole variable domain KAGVTQTPRYLIKTRGQQVTLSCSPISGHRSVSWYQQTPGQGLQFLFEYFSETQRNKGNFPGRFSGRQFSNSRSEMNVSTLELGDSALYLCASSPRLAPGNEQFFGPGTRLTVL.